These 18 T cell receptor beta chains were all obtained from the same sample, sequenced in a study of OX40 agonist ivuxolimab in advanced cancers. Only in-frame clones appear in the TCRdb table, and some are missing; sequencing was by immunoSEQ multiplex PCR. The sample has about 52,000 clones; about 88% are singletons. Sample: CD4+ or CD8+ T cells sorted from blood, taken in a trial of the OX40 agonist ivuxolimab. All receptors come from an adult with an advanced solid tumor such as melanoma, head and neck, liver or kidney cancer.

The chain uses TRBV7-9 and TRBJ2-2; no clear D gene. This CDR3 has 13 amino acids. Germline CDR1 is SEHNR and CDR2 is FQNEAQ (reference sequence). V was shortened by 4 bases and J by 6 bases, with 9 bases between the two germline ends. CDR3 protein: CASSSNNPGELFF. The CDR3 nucleotides read TGTGCCAGCAGCTCTAATAATCCCGGGGAGCTGTTTTTT.

The chain recombines TRBV5-1 with TRBJ1-2; D might be TRBD1 (5 bases). V lost 0 bases and J lost 3, with 6 bases in between. The CDR3 contains 13 residues. From germline, CDR1 is SGHRS and CDR2 YFSETQ. Here the CDR3 DNA reads TGCGCCAGCAGCTTGGAAGGGGACTATGGCTACACCTTC. This codes for CASSLEGDYGYTF. The full variable domain, rest sourced from reference TRBV5-1 and TRBJ1-2, is KAGVTQTPRYLIKTRGQQVTLSCSPISGHRSVSWYQQTPGQGLQFLFEYFSETQRNKGNFPGRFSGRQFSNSRSEMNVSTLELGDSALYLCASSLEGDYGYTFGSGTRLTVV.

The rearrangement joins TRBV4-1 to TRBJ2-1; 8 bases are shared with TRBD2. Germline V gene lookup returns CDR1 MGHRA and CDR2 YSYEKL. The V gene end was trimmed by 1 base and the J gene end by 8 bases; junction bases not matched to a gene: 7. The CDR3 covers 15 residues. For the CDR3, the DNA is TGCGCCAGCAGCCAAGGTAGCGGGGTGTGGGATGAGCAGTTCTTC. It encodes CASSQGSGVWDEQFF.

This chain uses TRBV5-1 with TRBJ1-1; no clear D. CDR3 length: 15 residues. Germline V gives CDR1 SGHRS, CDR2 YFSETQ. V was clipped by 0 bases and J by 1 base, with 10 bases between them. CDR3 in DNA: TGCGCCAGCAGCTTGGAAAGGCTCGAGAACACTGAAGCTTTCTTT. This codes for CASSLERLENTEAFF.

This chain connects TRBV14 to TRBJ2-3; D remains unclear. This CDR3 is built from 16 residues. The V end lost 0 bases, the J end lost 0 bases, and 10 bases lay between the germline ends. Germline assignment: CDR1 SGHDN and CDR2 FVKESK. The CDR3 spells CASSQDAWLSTDTQYF. CDR3 DNA: TGTGCCAGCAGCCAAGACGCCTGGCTTAGCACAGATACGCAGTATTTT.

The CDR3 here is CASSYPWREAFF. CDR3 nucleotide sequence: TGTGCCAGCAGTTACCCGTGGCGGGAAGCTTTCTTT. The chain couples TRBV6-5 to TRBJ1-1; unclear D gene. Trimming pared 2 bases from V and 8 bases from J, leaving 9 bases between. This CDR3 comprises 12 residues. Germline CDR1 MNHEY, CDR2 SVGAGI.

V usage is TRBV6-5 and J usage is TRBJ2-1, with TRBD2 as a possible D gene (6 bases). The germline V gene has CDR1 MNHEY and CDR2 SVGAGI. Trimming took off 2 bases at V and 2 bases at J, with 7 bases between the two ends. The CDR3 is 14 amino acids. The CDR3 reads CASSYGEAYNEQFF. CDR3 nucleotide sequence: TGTGCCAGCAGTTACGGGGAGGCCTACAATGAGCAGTTCTTC.

The V and J genes are TRBV25-1 and TRBJ2-3; 8 bases match TRBD2. CDR1 MGHDK and CDR2 SYGVNS come from the germline V gene. The CDR3 covers 16 residues. Unmatched junction bases numbered 7, after V lost 1 base and J lost 4 bases. As DNA, the CDR3 is TGTGCCAGCAGTGAATCCCCCGGGGGGGCCTCAGATACGCAGTATTTT. This translates into CASSESPGGASDTQYF.

This chain links TRBV7-8 with TRBJ2-5; 9 bases agree with TRBD1. This CDR3 is built from 14 residues. The trim removed 5 bases at V and 5 bases at J, leaving 6 bases unmatched. The germline V gene encodes CDR1 SGHVS and CDR2 FQNEAQ. The chain's CDR3 is CASSRTGAGETQYF. CDR3 nucleotide sequence: TGTGCCAGCAGCCGGACAGGGGCTGGGGAGACCCAGTACTTC.

This clone was seen a few times. The V and J genes are TRBV25-1 and TRBJ1-5; D not resolved. The CDR3 sequence is 11 residues long. V dropped 6 bases and J dropped 9 bases, with 9 bases sitting between them. CDR1 is MGHDK, CDR2 SYGVNS, per germline. The DNA for the CDR3 is TGTGCCAGCAGCCCACTTTTGCCCCAGCATTTT. This codes for CASSPLLPQHF. Variable domain in full (rest from reference TRBV25-1 and TRBJ1-5): EADIYQTPRYLVIGTGKKITLECSQTMGHDKMYWYQQDPGMELHLIHYSYGVNSTEKGDLSSESTVSRIRTEHFPLTLESARPSHTSQYLCASSPLLPQHFGDGTRLSIL.

This clone turned up a few times. This chain uses TRBV2 with TRBJ2-1; D tentatively reads TRBD1 or TRBD2 (5 bases each). Trimming left V 6 bases short and J 7 bases short, with 16 bases between. Germline V gene data show CDR1 as SNHLY and CDR2 as FYNNEI. The CDR3 spans 14 residues. The CDR3 spells CASRGTWNHNEQFF. The CDR3 coding sequence is TGTGCCAGCAGGGGGACCTGGAACCATAATGAGCAGTTCTTC.

The genes are TRBV6-1 and TRBJ1-1; 9 nucleotides align to TRBD1. The V gene's germline CDR1 is MNHNS and CDR2 SASEGT. Losses at the gene ends were 6 bases for V and 5 bases for J; bases not matched to a gene: 10. The CDR3 spans 15 residues. CDR3 in DNA: TGTGCCAGCAGAATAACAGGGGGCTCGTGGACTGAAGCTTTCTTT. It encodes CASRITGGSWTEAFF.

Only one count was recorded for this clone. CDR3 residues: CASSLGQITEAFF. The DNA of the CDR3 is TGTGCCAGCAGCTTAGGACAAATCACTGAAGCTTTCTTT. The rearrangement uses TRBV13 and TRBJ1-1; no reliable D call. The V end lost 0 bases, the J end lost 4 bases, and 6 bases lay between the germline ends. This CDR3 is 13 amino acids long. CDR1 and CDR2 from the germline V gene are PRHDT and FYEKMQ (reference sequence).

The V and J genes are TRBV11-3 and TRBJ1-5; D remains unclear. The V gene's germline CDR1 is SGHNT and CDR2 YENEEA. Trimming took off 5 bases at V and 3 bases at J, with 8 bases between the two ends. The CDR3 loop spans 13 amino acids. CDR3: CASSRHSNQPQHF. Written as DNA, the CDR3 is TGTGCCAGCAGCCGGCATTCCAATCAGCCCCAGCATTTT.

The V gene is TRBV9, the J gene TRBJ2-3; D gene unclear. The CDR3 spans 14 residues. V shed 0 bases and J shed 2 bases, with 7 bases lying between them. CDR1 is SGDLS and CDR2 is YYNGEE in the germline V gene. The CDR3 loop is CASSVVAYTDTQYF. In nucleotides, the CDR3 is TGTGCCAGCAGCGTAGTCGCCTACACAGATACGCAGTATTTT.

The chain is built from TRBV19 and TRBJ2-7, with TRBD1 as a possible D gene (6 bases). This CDR3 has 14 amino acids. V shed 5 bases and J shed 2 bases, with 13 bases lying between them. CDR1 and CDR2 (germline): LNHDA, SQIVND (reference sequence). CDR3 sequence: CASSEDSKAYEQYF. For the CDR3, the DNA is TGTGCCAGTAGTGAGGACAGCAAGGCCTACGAGCAGTACTTC.

The chain uses TRBV29-1 and TRBJ2-7, with 10 bases that match TRBD1. Germline assignment: CDR1 SQVTM and CDR2 ANQGSEA. Germline trimming cut 1 base from V and 0 bases from J; bases unmatched to any gene: 0. This CDR3 has 14 amino acids. The CDR3 sequence: CSVEGQGASYEQYF. In nucleotides, the CDR3 is TGCAGCGTTGAAGGACAGGGGGCCTCCTACGAGCAGTACTTC.

The chain links TRBV30 to TRBJ1-2; 7 nucleotides align to TRBD1. Germline CDR1 and CDR2: GTSNPN and SVGIG (reference sequence). The junction had 2 bases not matched to a gene; V was cut back by 3 bases and J by 4 bases. CDR3 length: 12 amino acids. The CDR3 loop is CAWRGDSYGYTF. CDR3 bases: TGTGCCTGGAGGGGGGACAGCTATGGCTACACCTTC.